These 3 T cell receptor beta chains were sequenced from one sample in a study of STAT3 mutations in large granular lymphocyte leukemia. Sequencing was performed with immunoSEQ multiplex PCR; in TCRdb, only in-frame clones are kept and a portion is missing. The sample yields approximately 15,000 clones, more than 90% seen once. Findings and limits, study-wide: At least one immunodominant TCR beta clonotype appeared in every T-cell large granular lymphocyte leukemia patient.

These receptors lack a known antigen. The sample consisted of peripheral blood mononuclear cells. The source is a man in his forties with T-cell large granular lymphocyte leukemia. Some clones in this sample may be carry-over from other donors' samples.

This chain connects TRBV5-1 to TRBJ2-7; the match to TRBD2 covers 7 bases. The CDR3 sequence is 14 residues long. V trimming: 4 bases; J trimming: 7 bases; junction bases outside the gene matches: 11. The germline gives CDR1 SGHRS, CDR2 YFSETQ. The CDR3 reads CASSPQGGEAEQYF. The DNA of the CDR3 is TGCGCCAGCAGCCCCCAGGGAGGGGAGGCGGAGCAGTACTTC.

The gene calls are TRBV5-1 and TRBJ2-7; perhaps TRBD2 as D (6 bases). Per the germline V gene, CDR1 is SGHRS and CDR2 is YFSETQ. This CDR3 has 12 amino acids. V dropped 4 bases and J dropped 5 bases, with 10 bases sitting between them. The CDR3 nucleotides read TGCGCCAGCAGCCTGGGACTCCACGAGCAGTACTTC. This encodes CASSLGLHEQYF. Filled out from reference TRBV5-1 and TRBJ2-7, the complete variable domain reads KAGVTQTPRYLIKTRGQQVTLSCSPISGHRSVSWYQQTPGQGLQFLFEYFSETQRNKGNFPGRFSGRQFSNSRSEMNVSTLELGDSALYLCASSLGLHEQYFGPGTRLTVT.

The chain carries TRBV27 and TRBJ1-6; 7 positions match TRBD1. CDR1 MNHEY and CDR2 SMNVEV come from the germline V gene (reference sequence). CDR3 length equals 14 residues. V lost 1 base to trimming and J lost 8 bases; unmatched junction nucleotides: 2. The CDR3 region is CASSLWQGDSPLHF. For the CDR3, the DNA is TGTGCCAGCAGTTTATGGCAGGGGGATTCACCCCTCCACTTT.